The 8 T cell receptor beta chains below were found in one sample sequenced in a study of cytomegalovirus exposure and HLA in healthy donors. 60 Vbeta and 13 Jbeta primers were used in PCR. The repertoire was sequenced with immunoSEQ multiplex PCR; TCRdb's copy has only in-frame clones and lacks some. The table includes 150,000 or so clones, around 74% detected once. Sequenced: PBMCs. The receptors were gathered from a female donor in good health and CMV-seronegative.

A single count supports this clone. The chain employs TRBV2 and TRBJ2-5; TRBD2 matches 7 bases. Trimming removed 8 bases from V and 0 bases from J; junction bases left unmatched: 0. The CDR3 sequence is 12 residues long. The germline V gene has CDR1 SNHLY and CDR2 FYNNEI. CDR3 in DNA: TGTGCCAGCGGGGGGGACCAAGAGACCCAGTACTTC. This sequence encodes CASGGDQETQYF.

The V call is TRBV27, the J call TRBJ2-7; the D gene is possibly TRBD1 (5 bases). This CDR3 has 15 amino acids. Trimming pared 6 bases from V and 3 bases from J, leaving 18 bases between. Germline V gene lookup returns CDR1 MNHEY and CDR2 SMNVEV (reference sequence). The CDR3 nucleotides read TGTGCCAGCAGACGTAGGGGTGGCACCAACTACGAGCAGTACTTC. Translated: CASRRRGGTNYEQYF.

The chain is built from TRBV7-2 and TRBJ2-7; 9 nucleotides line up with TRBD2. After removal of 5 bases from V and 6 bases from J, the junction contained 17 bases not matched to a gene. The CDR3 has 17 residues. Germline CDR1 reads SGHTA; CDR2 reads FQGNSA. Written as DNA, the CDR3 is TGTGCCAGCAGCCTGGATGGAGTAGGGCGGGAGGGCGGCGAGCAGTACTTC. Its protein product is CASSLDGVGREGGEQYF.

This chain connects TRBV29-1 to TRBJ2-5; TRBD2 is a possible D gene (5 bases). Germline V CDR1 and CDR2: SQVTM, ANQGSEA. The CDR3 is made up of 11 amino acids. Trimming took 7 bases from V and 5 from J, leaving 11 bases between them. The CDR3 loop reads CSALAGETQYF. The CDR3 DNA reads as TGCAGCGCCCTGGCGGGTGAGACCCAGTACTTC.

This rearrangement joins TRBV18 to TRBJ2-5, with D possibly being TRBD1 (6 bases). The CDR3 is 12 residues long. The germline CDR1 and CDR2 sequences are KGHSH and LQKENI. Trimming stripped 5 bases from V and 5 bases from J, with 9 bases between. CDR3 coding DNA: TGTGCCAGCTCAGGACAGATGGAGACCCAGTACTTC. It encodes CASSGQMETQYF.

V usage is TRBV10-2 and J usage is TRBJ1-3; 7 positions match TRBD1. V lost 6 bases and J lost 0; bases outside the gene matches: 2. CDR3 length equals 14 residues. Germline values: CDR1 WSHSY, CDR2 SAAADI. This CDR3 reads CASRGDSSGNTIYF. The CDR3 nucleotides are TGCGCCAGCAGGGGGGACAGCTCTGGAAACACCATATATTTT.

V and J are TRBV19 and TRBJ1-2; the D gene is possibly TRBD1 (5 bases). The CDR3 runs 16 residues. The V gene lost 10 bases and the J gene lost 5 bases, with 26 bases spanning the gap. The germline CDR1 and CDR2 sequences are LNHDA and SQIVND (reference sequence). The CDR3 coding sequence is TGTGCCACTACCGTATCCCCCGCAGGGAGGCAATATGGCTACACCTTC. Encoded protein: CATTVSPAGRQYGYTF.

There are a few counts of this clone. Its ends do not fully match the called genes, so a read error is possible. This chain links TRBV19 with TRBJ2-2; D may be TRBD1 (6 bases). The CDR3 extends over 17 amino acids. CDR1 LNHDA and CDR2 SQIVND come from the germline V gene (reference sequence). CDR3 sequence (DNA): TGTGCCAGTAGTATGGGGGTGGGTACAGGGAACCCCGGGGAGCTGTTTTTT. It codes for CASSMGVGTGNPGELFF.